Listed below are T cell receptor beta chains from one sample, sequenced in a study of blood T cell repertoires in COVID-19. Here immunoSEQ multiplex PCR was the method, and the copy in TCRdb shows in-frame clones only, minus some. The top ten clones hold less than 6% of a sample with approximately 400,000 clones, around 86% of them seen once. The specimen sequenced was PBMCs or T cells enriched from blood (not recorded which). The receptors stem from a woman between 50 and 59 years old who had recovered from COVID-19. Each CDR3 is given with its conserved first and last residue. The order of the fields is V gene, CDR3 protein.

>TRBV5-1
CASSLGGMREGSRYEQYF
>TRBV3-1/TRBV3-2
CASSRGTANYGYTF
>TRBV7-2
CASSFRLTDTQYF
>TRBV6-2/TRBV6-3
CASSDRDSGHEQYF
>TRBV5-6
CASSLVSGKLVEAFF
>TRBV29-1
CSVEAGGTDTQYF
>TRBV19
CASSDQGALDTQYF
>TRBV7-2
CASSGPGQGYSSADTQYF
>TRBV12-3/TRBV12-4
CASKRTGGYTF
>TRBV27
CASSLSRGLNEQYF
>TRBV5-8
CASRPEATDTEAFF
>TRBV30
CAWSQQGWSPLHF
>TRBV4-1
CASSQGESTAIPYGYTF
>TRBV7-2
CASSPQVEPNF
>TRBV6-5
CASKVRENTEAFF
>TRBV6-5
CASRTRGGTGELFF
>TRBV10-3
CAIGNSGNPYEQYF